The T cell receptor beta chain under discussion was sequenced for a study of blood T cells in healthy people across ages. This clonotype showed up just a few times. The antigen is unknown. Study-level points and caveats: Roughly linearly, TCR beta diversity per million T cells fell as age increased. Diversity was estimated from one million T cells, and these estimates were considered underestimates.

Primers used in a second PCR of roughly 7 to 11 cycles were a sample-barcoded 5' primer and a J-beta primer mix. Researchers report that each sample yielded at least 3 million CDR3-containing paired-end reads. One entry per CDR3 protein results from TCRdb running MiXCR on the 5' RACE reads. The sample lists 1.6 million or so distinct CDR3 sequences, roughly a third occurring once. The clonotype was recovered from a woman younger than 45 in good health. The sample taken for sequencing was blood.

The CDR3 DNA sequence: TGTGCCAGCAGCCTAGGCGGGGGGGGCAGACAAGAGACCCAGTACTTC. Its translation: CASSLGGGGRQETQYF. V usage is TRBV3-1 and J usage is TRBJ2-5; 9 bases match TRBD2. The CDR3 runs 16 residues. With V trimmed by 4 bases and J by 2 bases, 8 bases remained unmatched. Germline V CDR1 and CDR2: LGHDT, YNNKEL (reference sequence).